This T cell receptor (beta chain) was sequenced for a study of beta chain features in type 1 diabetes. The germline CDR1 and CDR2 sequences are SGHAT and FQNNGV. The V end was cut by 3 bases, the J end by 4 bases, with 15 bases between. The CDR3 covers 15 residues. Reverse transcription of all isolated RNA meant that expressed TCRB transcripts were sequenced. Repertoires were generated with immunoSEQ multiplex PCR, while TCRdb's copy carries only in-frame clones and drops some. The repertoire holds about 320,000 clones, 14% seen once, with over 5.5% in the top ten. This rearrangement joins TRBV11-2 to TRBJ2-5; tentative D call: TRBD1 (6 bases). The origin of this receptor is a man aged 25 to 45 in good health. Sequenced: central memory CD4+ T cells from blood. CDR3 DNA: TGTGCCAGCAGCTTGGGACGGAGAGGGGGAGAGACCCAGTACTTC. Translated: CASSLGRRGGETQYF.